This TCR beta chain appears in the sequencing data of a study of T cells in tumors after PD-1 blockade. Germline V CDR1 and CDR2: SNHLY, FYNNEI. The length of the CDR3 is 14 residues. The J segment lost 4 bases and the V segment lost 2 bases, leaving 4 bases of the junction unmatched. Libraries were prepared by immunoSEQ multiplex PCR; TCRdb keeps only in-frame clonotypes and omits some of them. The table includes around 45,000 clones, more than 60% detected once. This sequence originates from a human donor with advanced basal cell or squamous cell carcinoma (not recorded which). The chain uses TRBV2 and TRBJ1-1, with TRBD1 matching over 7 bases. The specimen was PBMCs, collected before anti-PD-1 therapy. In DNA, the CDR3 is TGTGCCAGCAGTGAATTTCCAGGGGGCACTGAAGCTTTCTTT. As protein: CASSEFPGGTEAFF.